Presented here are 20 T cell receptor beta chains from one specimen sequenced in a study of T cell clonality in common variable immunodeficiency (dated by TCRdb to 2014 to 2015). Study-wide findings and limitations: Fewer deletions and N-nucleotide insertions were reportedly observed in CVID TCRbeta sequences, and highly modified clones with 13 or more V deletions were reportedly absent from CVID TCRbeta sequences.

These receptors have no identified antigens. Libraries were prepared through the immunoSEQ multiplex PCR assay. TCRdb re-hosts the immuneACCESS table, in-frame sequences only. Its copies lack some clones; in the studies checked, an unresolved V gene accounts for under half of them, and the cause for the rest is not known. Across this sample, about 33,000 clones were tabulated and none appeared just once. The top ten hold about 6.7% of the sample. Sequencing was done on a sample of peripheral blood mononuclear cells. Receptors originate from a human donor with common variable immunodeficiency.

There are many counts of this clone. The CDR3 goes on 3 residues after the read ends, and that part is filled in from the germline J gene. This chain uses TRBV20-1 with TRBJ2-5, with 8 bases aligning to TRBD2. Germline V gene data show CDR1 as DFQATT and CDR2 as SNEGSKA (reference sequence). The ends lost 6 bases at V and 2 bases at J; junction bases unmatched: 11. This CDR3 comprises 15 residues. CDR3 DNA (partial): TGCAGTGCACGGGGGGCGGGGGGAGATCAAGAGACC. This translates into CSARGAGGDQET. In full, the CDR3 reads CSARGAGGDQETQYF.

This clone was counted a few times. The read gets to within 3 residues of the CDR3 end, and the germline J gene fills in the rest. V usage is TRBV6-1 and J usage is TRBJ2-1, with 10 bases fitting TRBD1. After removal of 1 base from V and 5 bases from J, the junction contained 14 bases not matched to a gene. The CDR3 totals 19 residues. Germline V lookup: CDR1 MNHNS, CDR2 SASEGT. The sequenced part of the CDR3 DNA is TGTGCCAGCAGTGAAGAGTGGGGGTTGGGGACAGGGGCTCACAATGAG. As protein: CASSEEWGLGTGAHNE. The whole CDR3 protein is CASSEEWGLGTGAHNEQFF.

This clone was found a few times. Partial CDR3 DNA: TGTGCCTGGAGTTCTAAAAGGGGCGGGGATGAAAAA. Encoded protein: CAWSSKRGGDEK. The whole CDR3 sequence is CAWSSKRGGDEKLFF. The chain combines TRBV30 with TRBJ1-4; a possible D gene is TRBD1 (5 bases). The read finishes 3 residues shy of the CDR3 end, and the germline J gene is used to complete it. CDR1 GTSNPN and CDR2 SVGIG come from the germline V gene (reference sequence). Trimming removed 2 bases at V and 6 bases at J, with 16 bases between. The CDR3 length is 15 residues.

This clone was counted ten times or more. The CDR3 end falls 3 residues outside the read, so it is completed with the germline J gene. The rearrangement uses TRBV6-2 or TRBV6-3 and TRBJ2-7, with D possibly TRBD2 on 5 matching bases. V lost 2 bases, J lost 6 bases, and 14 bases lay in between. The CDR3 is 14 residues long. Germline V CDR1 and CDR2: MNHEY, SVGEGT. The CDR3 loop is CASSYEGRSAEQYF. Incomplete CDR3 DNA: TGTGCCAGCAGTTACGAGGGCAGGTCGGCCGAG.

This clone was counted only a few times. The read falls 3 residues short of the CDR3 end, and the missing part is taken from the germline J gene. The sample has other DNA sequences that encode this CDR3 too. The chain combines TRBV7-9 with TRBJ1-2; D not certain. The ends were cut back, 6 bases at V and 3 bases at J, with 8 bases in the middle. Germline CDR1 SEHNR, CDR2 FQNEAQ (reference sequence). The CDR3 has 12 amino acids. Partial CDR3 DNA: TGTGCCAGCAGTTTCCTAGACTATGGC. Its protein product is CASSFLDYG. The whole CDR3 sequence is CASSFLDYGYTF.

This clone has only a few counts. A read error may account for a junction end that differs from germline. From the germline J gene comes the end of the CDR3, since the read stops 3 residues before it. V gene TRBV7-9 combines with J gene TRBJ1-2; TRBD1 is a possible D gene (6 bases). This CDR3 is 14 amino acids long. From germline, CDR1 is SEHNR and CDR2 FQNEAQ (reference sequence). The sequenced part of the CDR3 DNA is TGTGCCGGCAGGCCAGGGGATAGTAACTATGGC. Translated, it gives CAGRPGDSNYG. Given in full, the CDR3 is CAGRPGDSNYGYTF. Variable domain in full (rest from reference TRBV7-9 and TRBJ1-2): DTGVSQNPRHKITKRGQNVTFRCDPISEHNRLYWYRQTLGQGPEFLTYFQNEAQLEKSRLLSDRFSAERPKGSFSTLEIQRTEQGDSAMYLCAGRPGDSNYGYTFGSGTRLTVV.

This clone showed up just a few times. The read is 3 residues too short to cover the CDR3 end, so that end is filled in from the germline J gene. The V and J genes are TRBV6-2 or TRBV6-3 and TRBJ1-2, with TRBD1 matching over 10 bases. This CDR3 comprises 14 residues. The ends lost 5 bases at V and 2 bases at J; junction bases unmatched: 2. Germline loops: CDR1 MNHEY, CDR2 SVGEGT. The sequenced part of the CDR3 DNA is TGTGCCAGCAGTGGGGGACAGGGGAACTATGGC. Translated: CASSGGQGNYG. The CDR3 in its entirety is CASSGGQGNYGYTF.

About this clone itself: The read terminates 3 residues ahead of where the CDR3 ends, so the germline J gene completes it. J is TRBJ1-1 and V is TRBV18; no clear D gene. This CDR3 is built from 16 residues. CDR1 KGHSH and CDR2 LQKENI come from the germline V gene. The V and J ends lost 4 bases and 6 bases respectively, with 21 bases between them. The DNA read from the CDR3 is TGTGCCAGCTCACTACCACTCGAGTCACCGGTCTCTGAA. It encodes CASSLPLESPVSE. The full-length CDR3 reads as CASSLPLESPVSEAFF. Complete variable domain (other parts from reference TRBV18 and TRBJ1-1): NAGVMQNPRHLVRRRGQEARLRCSPMKGHSHVYWYRQLPEEGLKFMVYLQKENIIDESGMPKERFSAEFPKEGPSILRIQQVVRGDSAAYFCASSLPLESPVSEAFFGQGTRLTVV.

This clone came up many times. Read data end 3 residues before the CDR3 end; the end is taken from the germline J gene. This sequence joins TRBV2 and TRBJ2-3; 11 bases agree with TRBD2. The CDR3 totals 15 residues. CDR1 SNHLY and CDR2 FYNNEI come from the germline V gene. V was clipped by 5 bases and J by 2 bases; unmatched bases: 3. Incomplete CDR3 DNA: TGTGCCAGCAGTATAGCGGGGGGGGTCACAGATACG. Its protein is CASSIAGGVTDT. From start to end, the CDR3 is CASSIAGGVTDTQYF.

This clone was seen repeatedly, ten times or more. Read coverage stops 3 residues before the CDR3 terminus; the germline J gene supplies the remainder. The chain links TRBV7-9 to TRBJ2-3; D call uncertain. The CDR3 extends over 11 amino acids. V lost 5 bases and J lost 6, with 6 bases in between. Germline CDR1 and CDR2: SEHNR and FQNEAQ (reference sequence). The part of the CDR3 DNA that was read is TGTGCCAGCAGCCTCCAGGATACG. Protein: CASSLQDT. In full, the CDR3 is CASSLQDTQYF.

This clone showed up just a few times. The read terminates 3 residues ahead of where the CDR3 ends, so the germline J gene completes it. The chain couples TRBV30 to TRBJ1-4, with 7 bases that match TRBD1. V dropped 4 bases and J dropped 3; count of bases not matched to a gene: 2. The CDR3 totals 13 residues. The germline V gene has CDR1 GTSNPN and CDR2 SVGIG (reference sequence). Partial CDR3 DNA: TGTGCCTGGAACAGGGGAGCTAATGAAAAA. Its protein product is CAWNRGANEK. The whole CDR3 reads CAWNRGANEKLFF.

This clone was seen repeatedly, ten times or more. The DNA read from the CDR3 is TGCAGTGGGAGAAGGGACAATGAG. It yields the protein CSGRRDNE. The whole CDR3 region reads CSGRRDNEQFF. V and J are TRBV20-1 and TRBJ2-1; D call uncertain. The sequenced fragment ends 3 residues before the CDR3 boundary, so the rest is inferred from the germline J gene. The CDR3 is 11 amino acids. V lost 7 bases and J 5 bases, leaving 9 bases between the germline ends. Germline V gene data show CDR1 as DFQATT and CDR2 as SNEGSKA (reference sequence).

This clone was detected a few times. The DNA ends 3 residues before the CDR3 does, and the rest of the CDR3 is filled in from the germline J gene. This chain joins TRBV19 and TRBJ1-5; no definite D call. V shed 1 base and J shed 0 bases, with 10 bases lying between them. Germline lookup yields CDR1 LNHDA and CDR2 SQIVND (reference sequence). This CDR3 has 16 amino acids. Incomplete CDR3 DNA: TGTGCCAGTAGTATAGGAGAGGTTTATAGCAATCAGCCC. It yields the protein CASSIGEVYSNQP. The whole CDR3 region reads CASSIGEVYSNQPQHF.

A remark on this clone: The sequenced fragment ends 3 residues before the CDR3 boundary, so the rest is inferred from the germline J gene. This chain uses TRBV20-1 with TRBJ2-1; D is perhaps TRBD2 (5 bases). From germline, CDR1 is DFQATT and CDR2 SNEGSKA (reference sequence). Trimming cost V 1 base and J 4 bases, with 8 bases left between them. The CDR3 runs 13 residues. The DNA read from the CDR3 is TGCAGTGCTAGAGGGGCGGGTTACAATGAG. It codes for CSARGAGYNE. The full CDR3 protein reads CSARGAGYNEQFF.

The sample holds many counts of this clone. Coverage ceases 3 residues before the CDR3 finishes, and the germline J gene fills in the end. The rearrangement uses TRBV20-1 and TRBJ1-1; D is perhaps TRBD1 (6 bases). V was shortened by 6 bases and J by 1 base, with 9 bases between the two germline ends. Germline V gives CDR1 DFQATT, CDR2 SNEGSKA (reference sequence). This CDR3 contains 12 residues. Here the CDR3 reads CSAPTGNTEAFF. The CDR3 bases that were read are TGCAGTGCACCGACAGGGAACACTGAA.

This clone was detected a few times. The sequenced fragment ends 3 residues before the CDR3 boundary, so the rest is inferred from the germline J gene. The rearrangement uses TRBV30 and TRBJ1-5; TRBD1 agrees at 8 bases. Germline V gene data show CDR1 as GTSNPN and CDR2 as SVGIG (reference sequence). The junction had 11 bases not matched to a gene; V was cut back by 2 bases and J by 2 bases. This CDR3 has 17 residues. The CDR3 bases that were read are TGTGCCTGGAGTCCCATTGGGGAACAGGGGGGCAATCAGCCC. This encodes CAWSPIGEQGGNQP. In full, the CDR3 reads CAWSPIGEQGGNQPQHF.

As concerns this clone: From the germline J gene comes the end of the CDR3, since the read stops 3 residues before it. This sequence joins TRBV13 and TRBJ2-3; 14 bases map to TRBD2. Per germline, CDR1 PRHDT and CDR2 FYEKMQ (reference sequence). J gave up 1 base and V 7 bases, and 10 bases lay outside the gene matches. The CDR3 is 18 residues long. The CDR3 DNA, read in part, is TGTGCCAGCACCCGGCGACTAGCGGGGGGGAATGGCACAGATACG. Translated, it gives CASTRRLAGGNGTDT. The CDR3 in full is CASTRRLAGGNGTDTQYF.

This clone was seen many times. The read ends 3 residues shy of where the CDR3 ends; the end is completed using the germline J gene. The chain employs TRBV15 and TRBJ1-1, with 10 nucleotides matching TRBD1. V lost 0 bases, J lost 3 bases, and 10 bases stayed unmatched. CDR1 is LNHNV, CDR2 YYDKDF, per germline (reference sequence). The CDR3 runs 18 residues. CDR3 sequence: CATSRDLGTGVGDTEAFF. CDR3 DNA (partial): TGTGCCACCAGCAGAGATTTAGGGACAGGGGTGGGCGACACTGAA.

About this clone itself: The read is 3 residues too short to cover the CDR3 end, so that end is filled in from the germline J gene. The chain carries TRBV30 and TRBJ1-2; tentatively, D is TRBD1 (5 bases). V dropped 1 base and J dropped 4 bases, with 13 bases sitting between them. The CDR3 totals 14 residues. Germline lookup yields CDR1 GTSNPN and CDR2 SVGIG (reference sequence). CDR3 DNA, as far as it was read: TGTGCCTGGAGTGGTAAACAGGCGATCTATGGC. Translated: CAWSGKQAIYG. The entire CDR3 is CAWSGKQAIYGYTF.

This clone was found many times. The CDR3 end is not reached by the read, which stops 3 residues before it; the germline J gene fills it in. This chain links TRBV29-1 with TRBJ1-2, with TRBD1 as a possible D gene (6 bases). Trimming removed 7 bases from V and 2 bases from J, with 14 bases in between. Per germline, CDR1 SQVTM and CDR2 ANQGSEA. The CDR3 has 13 residues. This CDR3 reads CSATGTPNYGYTF. The covered CDR3 bases are TGCAGCGCCACAGGGACCCCCAACTATGGC.